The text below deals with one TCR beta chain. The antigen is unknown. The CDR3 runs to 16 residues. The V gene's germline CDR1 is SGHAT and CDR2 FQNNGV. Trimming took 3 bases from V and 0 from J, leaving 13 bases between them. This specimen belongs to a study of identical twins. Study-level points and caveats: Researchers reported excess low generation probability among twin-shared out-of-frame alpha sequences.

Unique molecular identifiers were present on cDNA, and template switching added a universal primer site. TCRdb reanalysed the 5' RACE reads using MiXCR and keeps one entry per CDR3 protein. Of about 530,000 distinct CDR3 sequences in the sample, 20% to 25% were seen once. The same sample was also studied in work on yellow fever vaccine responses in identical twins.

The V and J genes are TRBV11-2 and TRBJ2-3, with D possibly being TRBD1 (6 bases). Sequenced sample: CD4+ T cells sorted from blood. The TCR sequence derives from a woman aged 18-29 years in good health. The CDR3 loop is CASSFGSGGSTDTQYF. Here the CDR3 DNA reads TGTGCCAGCAGCTTTGGTTCTGGGGGCAGCACAGATACGCAGTATTTT.